Sequencing of this T cell receptor beta chain was carried out in a study of cytomegalovirus exposure and HLA in healthy donors. Between the trimmed V and J ends, which lost 2 bases and 6 bases, there was a span of 8 bases. From germline, CDR1 is WSHSY and CDR2 SAAADI. The CDR3 contains 13 residues. PCR amplification relied on 60 Vbeta primers (plus 13 Jbeta primers). Profiled with immunoSEQ multiplex PCR; TCRdb holds only in-frame clones, not every one. Of around 92,000 clones listed, 65% to 75% were seen once; the top ten hold under 3.5%. This receptor was taken from a female donor in good health and CMV-seropositive. The specimen sequenced was PBMCs. This rearrangement joins TRBV10-2 to TRBJ1-5; D is unresolved. CDR3 residues: CASSETAGQPQHF. CDR3 coding DNA: TGCGCCAGCAGTGAGACCGCAGGTCAGCCCCAGCATTTT.